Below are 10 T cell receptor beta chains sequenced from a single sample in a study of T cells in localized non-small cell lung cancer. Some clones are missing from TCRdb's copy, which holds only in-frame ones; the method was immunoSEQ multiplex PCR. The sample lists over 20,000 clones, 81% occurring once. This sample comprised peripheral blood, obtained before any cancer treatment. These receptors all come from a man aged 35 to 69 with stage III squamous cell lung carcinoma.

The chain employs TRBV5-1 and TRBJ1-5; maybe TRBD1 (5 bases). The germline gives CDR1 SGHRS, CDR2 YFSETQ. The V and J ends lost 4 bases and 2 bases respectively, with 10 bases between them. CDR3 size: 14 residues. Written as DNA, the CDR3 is TGCGCCAGCAGCCTAGGGGACGGCAATCAGCCCCAGCATTTT. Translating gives CASSLGDGNQPQHF. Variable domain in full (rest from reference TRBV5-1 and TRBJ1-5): KAGVTQTPRYLIKTRGQQVTLSCSPISGHRSVSWYQQTPGQGLQFLFEYFSETQRNKGNFPGRFSGRQFSNSRSEMNVSTLELGDSALYLCASSLGDGNQPQHFGDGTRLSIL.

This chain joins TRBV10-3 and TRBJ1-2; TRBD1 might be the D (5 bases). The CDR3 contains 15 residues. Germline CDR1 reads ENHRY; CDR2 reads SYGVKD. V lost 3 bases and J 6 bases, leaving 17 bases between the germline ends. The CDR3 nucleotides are TGTGCCATCAGTGACACCGGGGAACTAGGGGATGGCTACACCTTC. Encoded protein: CAISDTGELGDGYTF.

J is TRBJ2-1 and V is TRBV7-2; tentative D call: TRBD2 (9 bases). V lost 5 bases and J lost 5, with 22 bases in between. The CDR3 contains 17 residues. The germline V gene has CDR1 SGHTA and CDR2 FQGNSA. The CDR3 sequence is CASSRTGLTSGNNEQFF. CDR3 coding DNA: TGTGCCAGCAGCAGGACAGGGTTGACTAGCGGAAACAATGAGCAGTTCTTC.

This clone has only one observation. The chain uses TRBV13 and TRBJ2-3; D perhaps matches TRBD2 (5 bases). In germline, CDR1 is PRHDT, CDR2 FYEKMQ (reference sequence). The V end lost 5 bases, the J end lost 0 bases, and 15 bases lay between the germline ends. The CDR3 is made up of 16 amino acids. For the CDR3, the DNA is TGTGCCAGCAGCATCACTAGGTGGGGTAGCACAGATACGCAGTATTTT. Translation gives CASSITRWGSTDTQYF.

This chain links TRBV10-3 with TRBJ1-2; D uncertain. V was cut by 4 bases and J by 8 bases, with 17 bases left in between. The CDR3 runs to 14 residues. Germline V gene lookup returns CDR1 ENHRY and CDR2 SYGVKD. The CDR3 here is CAISGARFRLGYTF. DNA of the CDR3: TGTGCCATCAGTGGGGCCAGGTTCAGACTAGGCTACACCTTC.

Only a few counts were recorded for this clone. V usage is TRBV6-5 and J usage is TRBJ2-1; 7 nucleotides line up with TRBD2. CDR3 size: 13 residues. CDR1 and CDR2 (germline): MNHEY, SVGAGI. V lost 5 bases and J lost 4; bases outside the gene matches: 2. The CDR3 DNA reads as TGTGCCAGCAGTCTAGCGGATTACAATGAGCAGTTCTTC. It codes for CASSLADYNEQFF.

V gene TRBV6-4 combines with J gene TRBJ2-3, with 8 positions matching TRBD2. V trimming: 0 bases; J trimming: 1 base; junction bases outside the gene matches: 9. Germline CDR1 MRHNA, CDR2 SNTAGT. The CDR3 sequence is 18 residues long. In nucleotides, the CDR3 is TGTGCCAGCAGTGACTCGCCCCAGCGGGGGTCCCGCACAGATACGCAGTATTTT. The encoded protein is CASSDSPQRGSRTDTQYF.

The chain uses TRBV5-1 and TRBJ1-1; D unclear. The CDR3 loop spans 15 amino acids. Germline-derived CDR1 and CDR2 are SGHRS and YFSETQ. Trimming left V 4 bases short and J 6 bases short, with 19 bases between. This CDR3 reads CASSSFSNPGAEAFF. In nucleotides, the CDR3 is TGCGCCAGCAGCAGCTTCTCCAACCCCGGGGCTGAAGCTTTCTTT.

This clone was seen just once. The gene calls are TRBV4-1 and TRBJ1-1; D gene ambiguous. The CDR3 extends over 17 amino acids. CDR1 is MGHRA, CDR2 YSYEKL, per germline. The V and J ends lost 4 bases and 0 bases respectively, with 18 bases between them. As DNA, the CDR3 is TGCGCCAGCAGCCCCCCAGCTGGCTCAAGTTTGAACACTGAAGCTTTCTTT. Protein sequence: CASSPPAGSSLNTEAFF.

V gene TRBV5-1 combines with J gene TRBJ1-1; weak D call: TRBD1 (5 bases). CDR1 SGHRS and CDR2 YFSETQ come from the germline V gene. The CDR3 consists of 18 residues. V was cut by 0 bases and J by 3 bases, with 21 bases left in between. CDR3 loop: CASSLVTPGTTGDTEAFF. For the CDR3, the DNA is TGCGCCAGCAGCTTGGTAACACCCGGGACCACTGGGGACACTGAAGCTTTCTTT.